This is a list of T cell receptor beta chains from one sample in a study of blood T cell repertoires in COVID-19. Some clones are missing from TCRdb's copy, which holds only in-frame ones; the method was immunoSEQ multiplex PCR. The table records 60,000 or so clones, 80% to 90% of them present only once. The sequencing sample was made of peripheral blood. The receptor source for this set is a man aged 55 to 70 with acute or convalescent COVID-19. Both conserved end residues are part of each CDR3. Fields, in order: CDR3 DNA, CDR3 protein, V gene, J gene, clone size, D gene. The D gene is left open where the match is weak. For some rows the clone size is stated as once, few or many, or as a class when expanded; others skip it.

CDR3nt: TGTGCCAGTAGTATAGGAGATCACCGGGATGGGTATGGCTACACCTTC; CDR3aa: CASSIGDHRDGYGYTF; v_gene: TRBV19; j_gene: TRBJ1-2; abundance: -; d_gene: -
CDR3nt: TGTGCCAGCAGAACGGGACAGGAGAAAACTTTCTTT; CDR3aa: CASRTGQEKTFF; v_gene: TRBV6-5; j_gene: TRBJ1-1; abundance: -; d_gene: TRBD1
CDR3nt: TGTGCCAGCAGCCAGACAGGGAATAATTCACCCCTCCACTTT; CDR3aa: CASSQTGNNSPLHF; v_gene: TRBV7-9; j_gene: TRBJ1-6; abundance: -; d_gene: TRBD1
CDR3nt: TGCGCCAGCAGCCAAACGGGACAGGGCGCCGAAGCTTTCTTT; CDR3aa: CASSQTGQGAEAFF; v_gene: TRBV4-1; j_gene: TRBJ1-1; abundance: -; d_gene: TRBD1
CDR3nt: TGTGCCAGCAGTTTAAAGGGGACATTTAACCGCAATCAGCCCCAGCATTTT; CDR3aa: CASSLKGTFNRNQPQHF; v_gene: TRBV27; j_gene: TRBJ1-5; abundance: -; d_gene: -
CDR3nt: TGTGCCAGCAGCCGACTTAAGACTAGCGGGGTCCAAGAGACCCAGTACTTC; CDR3aa: CASSRLKTSGVQETQYF; v_gene: TRBV7-8; j_gene: TRBJ2-5; abundance: -; d_gene: TRBD2
CDR3nt: TGTGCCAGCAGCTTAGAAACCGGGACAGGGGTTAAGCAGTACTTC; CDR3aa: CASSLETGTGVKQYF; v_gene: TRBV11-2; j_gene: TRBJ2-7; abundance: -; d_gene: TRBD1
CDR3nt: TGTGCCTGGAGTGTGCCGGGACTCAGTGTGAACACTGAAGCTTTCTTT; CDR3aa: CAWSVPGLSVNTEAFF; v_gene: TRBV30; j_gene: TRBJ1-1; abundance: -; d_gene: -
CDR3nt: TGTGCCAGTAGTATTGACAGGCTCGGCTACGAGCAGTACTTC; CDR3aa: CASSIDRLGYEQYF; v_gene: TRBV19; j_gene: TRBJ2-7; abundance: few; d_gene: -
CDR3nt: TGTGCCAGCAGTTCCAGGGGTGAAGCTTTCTTT; CDR3aa: CASSSRGEAFF; v_gene: TRBV28; j_gene: TRBJ1-1; abundance: -; d_gene: -
CDR3nt: TGTGCCAGCAGCGAACGGGACAGGCTGAACACTGAAGCTTTCTTT; CDR3aa: CASSERDRLNTEAFF; v_gene: TRBV13; j_gene: TRBJ1-1; abundance: -; d_gene: TRBD1
CDR3nt: TGTGCCAGCTCACTCGTAGGGACAAACAATGAGCAGTTCTTC; CDR3aa: CASSLVGTNNEQFF; v_gene: TRBV18; j_gene: TRBJ2-1; abundance: -; d_gene: -
CDR3nt: TGTGCCAGCAGCCCCAGGGCAGCCCTGACAGGGGATTATGGCTACACCTTC; CDR3aa: CASSPRAALTGDYGYTF; v_gene: TRBV2; j_gene: TRBJ1-2; abundance: -; d_gene: TRBD1
CDR3nt: TGTGCCAGCAGCTTAACTGGAGGGACAGACTATGGCTACACCTTC; CDR3aa: CASSLTGGTDYGYTF; v_gene: TRBV7-3; j_gene: TRBJ1-2; abundance: -; d_gene: TRBD1
CDR3nt: TGTGCCACCGCTCCGGGACAGGGGGCCTATGGCTACACCTTC; CDR3aa: CATAPGQGAYGYTF; v_gene: TRBV24-1; j_gene: TRBJ1-2; abundance: -; d_gene: TRBD1
CDR3nt: TGCGCCAGCAGCCCTGGGAGAGGGCTCGCAGATACGCAGTATTTT; CDR3aa: CASSPGRGLADTQYF; v_gene: TRBV4-1; j_gene: TRBJ2-3; abundance: -; d_gene: -
CDR3nt: TGCGCCAGCAGCTTGAATAGCGATGAGCAGTTCTTC; CDR3aa: CASSLNSDEQFF; v_gene: TRBV5-1; j_gene: TRBJ2-1; abundance: -; d_gene: -
CDR3nt: TGTGCCAGCAGCCAAGATCTCGGGGGCACCATATATTTT; CDR3aa: CASSQDLGGTIYF; v_gene: TRBV3-1/TRBV3-2; j_gene: TRBJ1-3; abundance: few; d_gene: -
CDR3nt: TGTGCCAGCAGCCCCAGACAGGGGGCGCACGAGCAGTACTTC; CDR3aa: CASSPRQGAHEQYF; v_gene: TRBV5-6; j_gene: TRBJ2-7; abundance: once; d_gene: TRBD1
CDR3nt: TGTGCCAGCTCACGAGACAGGGGGACAAACACTGAAGCTTTCTTT; CDR3aa: CASSRDRGTNTEAFF; v_gene: TRBV18; j_gene: TRBJ1-1; abundance: -; d_gene: TRBD1
CDR3nt: TGTGCCACTGCGAGGGGGGGCTCGACTAACTATGGCTACACCTTC; CDR3aa: CATARGGSTNYGYTF; v_gene: TRBV5-4; j_gene: TRBJ1-2; abundance: -; d_gene: -
CDR3nt: TGTGCCAGCAGCTTAGGTAGCGGGGGGGTCTATGAGCAGTTCTTC; CDR3aa: CASSLGSGGVYEQFF; v_gene: TRBV7-9; j_gene: TRBJ2-1; abundance: once; d_gene: TRBD2
CDR3nt: TGTGCCACCAGATTCAGCGGGGGGGCCACCGGGGAGCTGTTTTTT; CDR3aa: CATRFSGGATGELFF; v_gene: TRBV15; j_gene: TRBJ2-2; abundance: -; d_gene: TRBD2
CDR3nt: TGTGCCTGGAGTGTAGGGAGGTCCAGGGGGGGCAATCAGCCCCAGCATTTT; CDR3aa: CAWSVGRSRGGNQPQHF; v_gene: TRBV30; j_gene: TRBJ1-5; abundance: once; d_gene: TRBD1
CDR3nt: TGTGCCAGCAGCTTAGACGACAGGGCAGAGCAGTACTTC; CDR3aa: CASSLDDRAEQYF; v_gene: TRBV7-8; j_gene: TRBJ2-7; abundance: once; d_gene: TRBD1
CDR3nt: TGCGCCAGCAGGACCGACATCGGCTACAATCAGCCCCAGCATTTT; CDR3aa: CASRTDIGYNQPQHF; v_gene: TRBV10-2; j_gene: TRBJ1-5; abundance: once; d_gene: -
CDR3nt: TGCGCCAGCAGCCTCCCCGGGACAGTGATCACTGAAGCTTTCTTT; CDR3aa: CASSLPGTVITEAFF; v_gene: TRBV5-1; j_gene: TRBJ1-1; abundance: -; d_gene: TRBD1
CDR3nt: TGTGCCTGGAGTGTACCGCGGGGGCTAATCACTGAAGCTTTCTTT; CDR3aa: CAWSVPRGLITEAFF; v_gene: TRBV30; j_gene: TRBJ1-1; abundance: -; d_gene: -
CDR3nt: TGTGCCAGCAGCAGCGGGGATCCTAGAAATCAGCCCCAGCATTTT; CDR3aa: CASSSGDPRNQPQHF; v_gene: TRBV5-8; j_gene: TRBJ1-5; abundance: -; d_gene: -
CDR3nt: TGTGCCAGCAGGAAGGACTCAGCCGGGGCTTTCTTT; CDR3aa: CASRKDSAGAFF; v_gene: TRBV2; j_gene: TRBJ1-1; abundance: -; d_gene: -
CDR3nt: TGTGCCAGCAGGATCACAGGGACGGGTGAAGCTTTCTTT; CDR3aa: CASRITGTGEAFF; v_gene: TRBV27; j_gene: TRBJ1-1; abundance: -; d_gene: -
CDR3nt: TGTGCCAGCAGCTTAGACAGTTACTATGGCTACACCTTC; CDR3aa: CASSLDSYYGYTF; v_gene: TRBV11-2; j_gene: TRBJ1-2; abundance: -; d_gene: -
CDR3nt: TGTGCCAGTACGAGAGGCGGGGCATACAATGAGCAGTTCTTC; CDR3aa: CASTRGGAYNEQFF; v_gene: TRBV19; j_gene: TRBJ2-1; abundance: -; d_gene: -
CDR3nt: TGCGCCAGCAGCTTGGACGGGGCCGGGGAGCTGTTTTTT; CDR3aa: CASSLDGAGELFF; v_gene: TRBV5-1; j_gene: TRBJ2-2; abundance: -; d_gene: -
CDR3nt: TGTGCCAGCAGCTTGTCGGGACAGACCTACGAGCAGTACTTC; CDR3aa: CASSLSGQTYEQYF; v_gene: TRBV5-4; j_gene: TRBJ2-7; abundance: -; d_gene: TRBD1
CDR3nt: TGTGCCAGCAGTGAAGGAGGAGGGGTGGACACTGAAGCTTTCTTT; CDR3aa: CASSEGGGVDTEAFF; v_gene: TRBV2; j_gene: TRBJ1-1; abundance: -; d_gene: -
CDR3nt: TGTGCACACAGGGGAGCAGCGGGGGGGCGGTACAATGAGCAGTTCTTC; CDR3aa: CAHRGAAGGRYNEQFF; v_gene: TRBV10-3; j_gene: TRBJ2-1; abundance: -; d_gene: TRBD2
CDR3nt: TGTGCCTGGAGTGTAGGGGGCCCAAGTCGTCAAGCTTTCTTT; CDR3aa: CAWSVGGPSRQAFF; v_gene: TRBV30; j_gene: TRBJ1-1; abundance: -; d_gene: TRBD1
CDR3nt: TGCGCCAGCAGCTTGATTGGAGCGAGGACAGGCATTTTAGGCTACACCTTC; CDR3aa: CASSLIGARTGILGYTF; v_gene: TRBV5-1; j_gene: TRBJ1-2; abundance: -; d_gene: TRBD1
CDR3nt: TGTGCCAGCAGCCCGAGAGGGGAGACGGGAGGGACCCAGTACTTC; CDR3aa: CASSPRGETGGTQYF; v_gene: TRBV6-6; j_gene: TRBJ2-5; abundance: -; d_gene: TRBD2
CDR3nt: TGTGCCAGCCGCAGGAACACCGGGGAGCTGTTTTTT; CDR3aa: CASRRNTGELFF; v_gene: TRBV6-5; j_gene: TRBJ2-2; abundance: -; d_gene: -
CDR3nt: TGTGCCAGCAGCTACGGACTCGCCGCCGAGCAGTACTTC; CDR3aa: CASSYGLAAEQYF; v_gene: TRBV5-6; j_gene: TRBJ2-7; abundance: -; d_gene: -
CDR3nt: TGTGCCACCAGCAGTTCCCCGGCCGGGACCAGGGGGAAACTGTTTTTT; CDR3aa: CATSSSPAGTRGKLFF; v_gene: TRBV15; j_gene: TRBJ1-4; abundance: -; d_gene: TRBD1
CDR3nt: TGTGCCAGCTCACCAAGGGGCGAGGCTAGCACAGATACGCAGTATTTT; CDR3aa: CASSPRGEASTDTQYF; v_gene: TRBV18; j_gene: TRBJ2-3; abundance: once; d_gene: -
CDR3nt: TGTGCTAGTGGTTTGGATCCAGGGGCGAGGATGAACACTGAAGCTTTCTTT; CDR3aa: CASGLDPGARMNTEAFF; v_gene: TRBV12-5; j_gene: TRBJ1-1; abundance: few; d_gene: -
CDR3nt: TGTGCCAGCAGTGAATACAGGCAAAATCCCACGGAGCTGTTTTTT; CDR3aa: CASSEYRQNPTELFF; v_gene: TRBV6-1; j_gene: TRBJ2-2; abundance: -; d_gene: -
CDR3nt: TGTGCCAGCAGTTACTCGTCAGCAGCAGGGCGGTACGAGCAGTACTTC; CDR3aa: CASSYSSAAGRYEQYF; v_gene: TRBV6-6; j_gene: TRBJ2-7; abundance: -; d_gene: -
CDR3nt: TGTGCCACCAGTGATTTCAGGCTAAGCAATGAGCAGTTCTTC; CDR3aa: CATSDFRLSNEQFF; v_gene: TRBV24-1; j_gene: TRBJ2-1; abundance: -; d_gene: -
CDR3nt: TGCGCCAGCAGTTCTACCGGGACAGGGGGAAGCGGGGAGCTGTTTTTT; CDR3aa: CASSSTGTGGSGELFF; v_gene: TRBV5-1; j_gene: TRBJ2-2; abundance: -; d_gene: TRBD1
CDR3nt: TGTGCCAGCAGCCAAGCGGGCACTGAAGCTTTCTTT; CDR3aa: CASSQAGTEAFF; v_gene: TRBV3-1/TRBV3-2; j_gene: TRBJ1-1; abundance: -; d_gene: -
CDR3nt: TGTGCCAGCAGCTTAGGGACAGGGGGCACAGATACGCAGTATTTT; CDR3aa: CASSLGTGGTDTQYF; v_gene: TRBV13; j_gene: TRBJ2-3; abundance: -; d_gene: TRBD1
CDR3nt: TGTGCCAGCATCAGACTGCAAGGGAGGAAGGGTCAGCCCCAGCATTTT; CDR3aa: CASIRLQGRKGQPQHF; v_gene: TRBV6-6; j_gene: TRBJ1-5; abundance: -; d_gene: -
CDR3nt: TGCGCCAGCAGCCCGGGGACAGGGGGCACTTCACCCCTCCACTTT; CDR3aa: CASSPGTGGTSPLHF; v_gene: TRBV5-1; j_gene: TRBJ1-6; abundance: -; d_gene: TRBD1
CDR3nt: TGTGCCAGCACCTGGGGGGATATCATAGCCTCCGAGCAGTACTTC; CDR3aa: CASTWGDIIASEQYF; v_gene: TRBV5-4; j_gene: TRBJ2-7; abundance: -; d_gene: -